This TCR beta chain appears in the sequencing data of a study of T cell responses to AZD1222 COVID-19 vaccine. The study's findings and limits: Nearly half of spike-specific TCRs reportedly go after variant regions that carry no mutations. The study identified only six AZD1222 recipients as seropositive at baseline. It was only after the peak T cell response that any repertoires were sampled.

Concerning this clone itself: Its antigen remains unknown.

This CDR3 is 15 amino acids long. Germline V lookup: CDR1 SGDLS, CDR2 YYNGEE. Trimming cost V 1 base and J 4 bases, with 12 bases left between them. Pooling covered second doses at about 4 or about 12 weeks. TCRdb's copy holds only in-frame clones and misses some; the assay was immunoSEQ multiplex PCR. The table lists 150,000 or so clones, roughly 87% of them singletons, with about 5.9% in the top ten. This TCR was recovered from an adult who received the AZD1222 COVID-19 vaccine. The sequences come from peripheral blood, collected 28 days after the second AZD1222 dose. V usage is TRBV9 and J usage is TRBJ1-3; no clear D gene. Written as DNA, the CDR3 is TGTGCCAGCAGCGTATCGGCATTACAGGGAAACACCATATATTTT. This gives the protein CASSVSALQGNTIYF.